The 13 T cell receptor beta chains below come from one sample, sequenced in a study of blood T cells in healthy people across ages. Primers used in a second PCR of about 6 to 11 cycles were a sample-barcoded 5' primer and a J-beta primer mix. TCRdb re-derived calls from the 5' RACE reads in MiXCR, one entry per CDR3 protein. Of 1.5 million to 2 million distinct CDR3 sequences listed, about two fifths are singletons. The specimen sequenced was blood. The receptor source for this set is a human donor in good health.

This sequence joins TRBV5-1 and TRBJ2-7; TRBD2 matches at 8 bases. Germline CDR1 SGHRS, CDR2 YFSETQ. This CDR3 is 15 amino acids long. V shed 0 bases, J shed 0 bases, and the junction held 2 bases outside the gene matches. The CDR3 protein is CASSLVSGDSYEQYF. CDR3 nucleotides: TGCGCCAGCAGCTTGGTTAGCGGGGACTCCTACGAGCAGTACTTC.

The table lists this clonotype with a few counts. The DNA for the CDR3 is TGTGCCAGCAGTCCAGGGGTTAGGGTAGAGACCCAGTACTTC. This sequence encodes CASSPGVRVETQYF. V gene TRBV27 combines with J gene TRBJ2-5; D is possibly TRBD1 (6 bases). The CDR3 contains 14 residues. Deletions cut 5 bases from V and 4 bases from J, with 14 bases between. CDR1 and CDR2 (germline): MNHEY, SMNVEV (reference sequence).

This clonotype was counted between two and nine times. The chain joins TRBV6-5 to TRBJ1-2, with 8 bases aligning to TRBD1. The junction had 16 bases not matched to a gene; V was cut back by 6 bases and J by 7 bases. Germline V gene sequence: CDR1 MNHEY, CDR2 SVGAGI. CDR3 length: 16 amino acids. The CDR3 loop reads CASRYDAGGWYCGYTF. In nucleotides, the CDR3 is TGTGCCAGCAGATACGATGCAGGGGGCTGGTACTGTGGCTACACCTTC.

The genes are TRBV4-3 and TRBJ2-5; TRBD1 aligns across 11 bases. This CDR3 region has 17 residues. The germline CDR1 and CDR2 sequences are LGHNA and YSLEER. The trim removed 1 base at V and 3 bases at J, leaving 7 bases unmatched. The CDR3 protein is CASSQVLPGQGEETQYF. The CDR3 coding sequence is TGCGCCAGCAGCCAAGTCCTACCGGGACAGGGGGAAGAGACCCAGTACTTC.

The CDR3 DNA follows: TGTGCCAGCAGCCTGGGAGTTATGGACTATGGCTACACCTTC. Protein sequence: CASSLGVMDYGYTF. The chain uses TRBV7-2 and TRBJ1-2; D is unresolved. V gave up 5 bases and J gave up 3 bases, with 13 bases separating them. The length of the CDR3 is 14 residues. Germline CDR1 SGHTA, CDR2 FQGNSA.

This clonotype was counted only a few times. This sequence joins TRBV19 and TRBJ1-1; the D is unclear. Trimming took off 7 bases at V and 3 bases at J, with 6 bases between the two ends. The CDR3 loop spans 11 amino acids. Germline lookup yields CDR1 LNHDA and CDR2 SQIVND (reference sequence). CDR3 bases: TGTGCCAGTACAGGCTACACTGAAGCTTTCTTT. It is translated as CASTGYTEAFF.

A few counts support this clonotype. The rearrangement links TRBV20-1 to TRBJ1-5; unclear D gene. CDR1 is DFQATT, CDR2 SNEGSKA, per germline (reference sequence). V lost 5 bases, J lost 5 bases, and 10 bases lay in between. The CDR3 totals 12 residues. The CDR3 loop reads CSAQDGHQPQHF. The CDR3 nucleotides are TGCAGTGCTCAGGACGGCCATCAGCCCCAGCATTTT.

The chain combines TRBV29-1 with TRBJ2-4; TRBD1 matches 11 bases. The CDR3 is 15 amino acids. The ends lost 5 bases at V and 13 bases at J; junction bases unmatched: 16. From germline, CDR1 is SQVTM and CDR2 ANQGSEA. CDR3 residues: CSVSRGTGGYNEQYF. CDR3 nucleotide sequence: TGCAGCGTTTCCCGCGGGACAGGGGGTTACAATGAGCAGTACTTC.

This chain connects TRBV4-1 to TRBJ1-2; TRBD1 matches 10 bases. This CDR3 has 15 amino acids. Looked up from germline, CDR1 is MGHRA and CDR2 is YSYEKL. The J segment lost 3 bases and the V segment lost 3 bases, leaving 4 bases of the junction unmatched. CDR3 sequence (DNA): TGCGCCAGCAGCCAGGGACAGGGGTCCTACTATGGCTACACCTTC. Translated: CASSQGQGSYYGYTF.

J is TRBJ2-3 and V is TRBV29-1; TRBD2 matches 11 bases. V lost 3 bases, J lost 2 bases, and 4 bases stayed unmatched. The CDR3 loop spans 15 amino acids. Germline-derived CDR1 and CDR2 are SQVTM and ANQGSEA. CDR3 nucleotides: TGCAGCGTTGAGCCTAGCGGGGGGTACACAGATACGCAGTATTTT. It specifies CSVEPSGGYTDTQYF.

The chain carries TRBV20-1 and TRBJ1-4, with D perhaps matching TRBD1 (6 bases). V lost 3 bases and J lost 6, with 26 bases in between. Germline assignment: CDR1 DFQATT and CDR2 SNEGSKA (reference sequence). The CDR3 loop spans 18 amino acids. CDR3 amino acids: CSASPGRTVRGTDEKLFF. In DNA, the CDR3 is TGCAGTGCTAGTCCCGGAAGGACAGTCCGTGGTACGGATGAAAAACTGTTTTTT.

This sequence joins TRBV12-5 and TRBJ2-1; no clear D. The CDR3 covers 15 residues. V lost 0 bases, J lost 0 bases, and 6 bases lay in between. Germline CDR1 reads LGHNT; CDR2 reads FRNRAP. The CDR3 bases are TGTGCTAGTGGTTTGGTTGTAAGCTCCTACAATGAGCAGTTCTTC. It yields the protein CASGLVVSSYNEQFF.

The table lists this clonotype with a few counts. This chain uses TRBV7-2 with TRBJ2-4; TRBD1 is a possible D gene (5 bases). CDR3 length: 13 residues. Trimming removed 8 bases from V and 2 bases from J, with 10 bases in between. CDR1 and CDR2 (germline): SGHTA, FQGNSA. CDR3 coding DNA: TGTGCCAGCGAAGCAGGGACCAAAAACATTCAGTACTTC. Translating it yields CASEAGTKNIQYF.